Here is one T cell receptor beta chain with its context. Its antigen is as yet unknown. The CDR3 length is 14 residues. CDR1 and CDR2 from the germline V gene are KGHSH and LQKENI. Trimming shortened V by 5 bases and J by 5 bases, and 12 bases separated the two germline ends. The data derive from a study of T cells in Graves' hyperthyroidism and ophthalmopathy. Points from the study as a whole: Most clonotypes expanded in thyroid above 0.001 were likewise present in blood. Through a model of 13 V-J features, ophthalmopathy was separated from stable hyperthyroidism. Ophthalmopathy got predicted by the model a median around 6.6 months before its onset.

Amplified TCR beta CDR3 regions came from RNA transcripts. The HTBI primer set drove a first-round RT-PCR of the TCR CDR3. TCRdb re-derived calls from the multiplex PCR reads in MiXCR, one entry per CDR3 protein. The sample has approximately 620,000 distinct CDR3 sequences, about a sixth seen once. The PBMCs were taken from approximately 9.7 ml of fresh peripheral blood. This receptor was taken from a woman aged 40 to 55 with Graves' ophthalmopathy. J is TRBJ2-2 and V is TRBV18, with a weak D call TRBD1 (6 bases). The sample taken for sequencing was blood. Written as DNA, the CDR3 is TGTGCCAGCTCAGAGCAGGGGCGGACCGGGGAGCTGTTTTTT. This translates into CASSEQGRTGELFF.